This T cell receptor (beta chain) was documented in a study of cytomegalovirus exposure and HLA in healthy donors. Study summary: From HLA-typed donors, an early data release held tens of millions of unique TCRs. The Caucasian-associated ancestry cluster contained about 80% of the roughly 400 genotyped donors. Study observations and caveats: When analyzed later, the rates of TCR association showed variation by HLA locus, with DRB1 the most and HLA-C the fewest. A previous analysis found most TCR beta V segments productive roughly 90% or roughly 30% of the time.

A multiplex PCR was run with 60 Vbeta primers and 13 Jbeta primers. Only in-frame clones appear in the TCRdb table, and some are missing; sequencing was by immunoSEQ multiplex PCR. Altogether 150,000 to 250,000 clones are present, 79% being singletons, with the ten largest covering 1.5%. Details on this clone: What it binds is unknown.

CDR3 size: 16 residues. V was pared by 4 bases and J by 2 bases, with 16 bases between. CDR1 and CDR2 (germline): SGHNT, YYREEE (reference sequence). This chain joins TRBV5-4 and TRBJ2-1, with a possible D match to TRBD2 (6 bases). This receptor was obtained from a girl between 10 and 17 years old in good health and CMV-seropositive. The sample was PBMCs. The CDR3 is CASSGGGGDPYNEQFF. CDR3 bases: TGTGCCAGCAGCGGCGGTGGAGGGGACCCCTACAATGAGCAGTTCTTC. The complete variable domain, with remaining parts taken from reference TRBV5-4 and TRBJ2-1, reads ETGVTQSPTHLIKTRGQQVTLRCSSQSGHNTVSWYQQALGQGPQFIFQYYREEENGRGNFPPRFSGLQFPNYSSELNVNALELDDSALYLCASSGGGGDPYNEQFFGPGTRLTVL.